This entry concerns a single T cell receptor (beta chain). Its antigen remains unidentified. The data stem from a study of T cell responses to AZD1222 COVID-19 vaccine. Overall study results and limits: Repertoire collection took place solely once the T cell response had peaked. Spike-specific TCR breadth and depth rose after two AZD1222 doses. Clonal diversity may have been underestimated, and the donors were mostly white British, with more females than males.

TCRdb's table, derived via immunoSEQ multiplex PCR, lists solely in-frame clones and lacks some. Found here are 130,000 to 150,000 clones, around nine tenths of them singletons; the top ten hold less than 5.5%. V lost 5 bases to trimming and J lost 5 bases, with 12 bases between them. Germline V gene lookup returns CDR1 SGHTA and CDR2 FQGNSA. The CDR3 is 13 amino acids. The receptor comes from an adult in good health. The genes are TRBV7-2 and TRBJ1-2, with D unclear. The sample consisted of peripheral blood, taken on day 0 of AZD1222 vaccination. Here the CDR3 reads CASSGSSTYGYTF. In nucleotides, the CDR3 is TGTGCCAGCAGCGGATCTTCCACATATGGCTACACCTTC. Filled out from reference TRBV7-2 and TRBJ1-2, the complete variable domain reads GAGVSQSPSNKVTEKGKDVELRCDPISGHTALYWYRQSLGQGLEFLIYFQGNSAPDKSGLPSDRFSAERTGGSVSTLTIQRTQQEDSAVYLCASSGSSTYGYTFGSGTRLTVV.